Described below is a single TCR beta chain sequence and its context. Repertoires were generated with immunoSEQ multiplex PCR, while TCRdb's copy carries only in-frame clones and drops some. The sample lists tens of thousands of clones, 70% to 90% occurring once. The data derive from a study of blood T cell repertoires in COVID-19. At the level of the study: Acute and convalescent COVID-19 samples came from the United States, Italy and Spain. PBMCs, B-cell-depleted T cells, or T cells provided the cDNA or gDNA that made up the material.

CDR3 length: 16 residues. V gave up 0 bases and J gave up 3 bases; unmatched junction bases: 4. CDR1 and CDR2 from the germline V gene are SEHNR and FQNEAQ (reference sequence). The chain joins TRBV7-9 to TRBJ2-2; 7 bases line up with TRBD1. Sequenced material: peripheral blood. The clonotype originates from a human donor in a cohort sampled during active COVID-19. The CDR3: CASSLARGPDTGELFF. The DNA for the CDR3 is TGTGCCAGCAGCTTAGCTAGGGGGCCTGACACCGGGGAGCTGTTTTTT.